This T cell receptor beta chain stems from a study of blood T cell repertoires in COVID-19. Sequencing used immunoSEQ multiplex PCR; TCRdb keeps in-frame clones, though not all of them. There are 650,000 to 800,000 clones in the sample; just under 90% occur only once, and over 0.2% lies in the top ten. Sequences were obtained from peripheral blood. The TCR was taken from a woman aged 18-35 years with acute or convalescent COVID-19.

The CDR3 coding sequence is TGCGCCAGCAGCGAAACTAGCGCGGGGGAGACCCAGTACTTC. Translating gives CASSETSAGETQYF. This rearrangement joins TRBV5-1 to TRBJ2-5, with TRBD2 matching over 7 bases. This CDR3 region has 14 residues. In germline, CDR1 is SGHRS, CDR2 YFSETQ. With V trimmed by 4 bases and J by 5 bases, 8 bases remained unmatched.